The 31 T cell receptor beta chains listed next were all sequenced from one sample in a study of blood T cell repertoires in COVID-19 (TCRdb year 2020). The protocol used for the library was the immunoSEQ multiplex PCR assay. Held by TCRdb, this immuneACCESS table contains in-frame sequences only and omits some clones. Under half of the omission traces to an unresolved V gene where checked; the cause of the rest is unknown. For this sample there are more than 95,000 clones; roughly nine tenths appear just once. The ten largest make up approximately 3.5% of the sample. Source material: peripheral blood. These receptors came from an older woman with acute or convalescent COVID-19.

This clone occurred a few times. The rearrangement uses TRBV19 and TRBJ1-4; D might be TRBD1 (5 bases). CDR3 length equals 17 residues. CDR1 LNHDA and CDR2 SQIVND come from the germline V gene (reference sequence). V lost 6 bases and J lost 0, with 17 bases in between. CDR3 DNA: TGTGCCAGTAGCGGGGGGATAGGACTTGCAACTAATGAAAAACTGTTTTTT. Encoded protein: CASSGGIGLATNEKLFF.

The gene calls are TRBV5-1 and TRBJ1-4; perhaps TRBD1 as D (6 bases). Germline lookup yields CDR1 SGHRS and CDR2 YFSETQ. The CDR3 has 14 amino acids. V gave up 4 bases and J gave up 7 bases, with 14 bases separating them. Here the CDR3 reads CASSGGQRGEKLFF. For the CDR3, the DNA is TGCGCCAGCAGCGGAGGACAGAGGGGTGAAAAACTGTTTTTT.

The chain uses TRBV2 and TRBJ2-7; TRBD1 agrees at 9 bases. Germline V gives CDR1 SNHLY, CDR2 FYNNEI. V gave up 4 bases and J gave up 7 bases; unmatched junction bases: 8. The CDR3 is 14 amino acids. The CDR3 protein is CASSATGGEEEQYF. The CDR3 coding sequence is TGTGCCAGCAGTGCGACAGGGGGAGAAGAAGAGCAGTACTTC. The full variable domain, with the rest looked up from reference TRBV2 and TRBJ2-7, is EPEVTQTPSHQVTQMGQEVILRCVPISNHLYFYWYRQILGQKVEFLVSFYNNEISEKSEIFDDQFSVERPDGSNFTLKIRSTKLEDSAMYFCASSATGGEEEQYFGPGTRLTVT.

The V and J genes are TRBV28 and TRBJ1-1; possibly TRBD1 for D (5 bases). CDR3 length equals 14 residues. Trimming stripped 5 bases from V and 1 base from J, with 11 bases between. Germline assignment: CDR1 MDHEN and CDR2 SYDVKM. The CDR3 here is CASSRGQRNTEAFF. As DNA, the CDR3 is TGTGCCAGCAGTAGGGGCCAGCGGAACACTGAAGCTTTCTTT.

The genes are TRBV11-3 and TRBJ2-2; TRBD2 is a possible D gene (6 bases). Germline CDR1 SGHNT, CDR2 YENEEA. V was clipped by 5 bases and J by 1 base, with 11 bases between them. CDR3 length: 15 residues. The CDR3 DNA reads TGTGCCAGCAGCCCATGGGACTTGAACACCGGGGAGCTGTTTTTT. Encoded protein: CASSPWDLNTGELFF.

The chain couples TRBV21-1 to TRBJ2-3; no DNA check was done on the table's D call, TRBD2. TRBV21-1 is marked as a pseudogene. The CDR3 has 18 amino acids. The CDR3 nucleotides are TGTGCCAGCAGCCTCGGACTAGCGGGGGATCTCCGCACAGATACGCAGTATTTT. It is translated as CASSLGLAGDLRTDTQYF.

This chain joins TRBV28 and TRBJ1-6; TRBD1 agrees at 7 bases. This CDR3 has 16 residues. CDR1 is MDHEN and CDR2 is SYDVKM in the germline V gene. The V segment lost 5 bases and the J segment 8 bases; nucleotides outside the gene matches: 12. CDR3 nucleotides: TGTGCCAGCAGTAGGGACAGTCTTAGGGGGGATTCACCCCTCCACTTT. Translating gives CASSRDSLRGDSPLHF.

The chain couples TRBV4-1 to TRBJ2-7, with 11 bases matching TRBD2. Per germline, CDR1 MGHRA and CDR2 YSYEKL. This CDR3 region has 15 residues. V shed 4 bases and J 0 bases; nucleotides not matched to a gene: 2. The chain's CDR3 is CASSRLAGSSYEQYV. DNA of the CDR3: TGCGCCAGCAGCCGACTAGCGGGATCCTCCTACGAGCAGTACGTC.

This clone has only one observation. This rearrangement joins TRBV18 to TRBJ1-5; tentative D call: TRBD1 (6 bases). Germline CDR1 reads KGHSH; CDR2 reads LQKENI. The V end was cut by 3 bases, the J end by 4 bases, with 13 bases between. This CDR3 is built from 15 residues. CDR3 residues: CASSPPQGRNQPQHF. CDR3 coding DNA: TGTGCCAGCTCACCTCCACAGGGCCGAAATCAGCCCCAGCATTTT.

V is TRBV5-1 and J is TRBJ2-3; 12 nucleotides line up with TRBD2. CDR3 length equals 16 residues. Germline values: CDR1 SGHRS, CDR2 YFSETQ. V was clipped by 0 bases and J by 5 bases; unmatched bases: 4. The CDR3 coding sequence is TGCGCCAGCAGCTTGGGACTAGCGGGAGTAATAGATACGCAGTATTTT. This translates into CASSLGLAGVIDTQYF.

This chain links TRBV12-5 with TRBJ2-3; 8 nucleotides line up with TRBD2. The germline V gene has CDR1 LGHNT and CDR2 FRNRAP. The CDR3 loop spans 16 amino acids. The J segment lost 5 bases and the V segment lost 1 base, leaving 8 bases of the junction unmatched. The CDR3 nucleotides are TGTGCTAGTGGTTTGGGTAGCGGGAAGAGTGGAGATACGCAGTATTTT. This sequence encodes CASGLGSGKSGDTQYF.

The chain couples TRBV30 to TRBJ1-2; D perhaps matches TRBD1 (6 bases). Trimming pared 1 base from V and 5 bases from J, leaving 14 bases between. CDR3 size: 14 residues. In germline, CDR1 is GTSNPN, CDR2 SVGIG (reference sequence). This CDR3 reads CAWSAHRDGYGYTF. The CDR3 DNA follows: TGTGCCTGGAGTGCGCACAGGGATGGGTATGGCTACACCTTC.

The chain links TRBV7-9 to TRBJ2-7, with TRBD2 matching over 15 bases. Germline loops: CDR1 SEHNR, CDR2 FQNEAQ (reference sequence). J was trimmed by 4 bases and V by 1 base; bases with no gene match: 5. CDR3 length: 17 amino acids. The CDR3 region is CASSLGTSGRAGYEQYV. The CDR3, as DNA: TGTGCCAGCAGCTTAGGGACTAGCGGGAGGGCCGGGTACGAGCAGTACGTC.

The CDR3 DNA follows: TGTGCCAGCTCCTCCGGGATAAGCTCCTACAATGAGCAGTTCTTC. It encodes CASSSGISSYNEQFF. The J gene is TRBJ2-1, the V gene TRBV18; a possible D gene is TRBD2 (5 bases). The CDR3 covers 15 residues. Germline CDR1 KGHSH, CDR2 LQKENI. Trimming removed 6 bases at V and 0 bases at J, with 12 bases between. Supplemented by reference TRBV18 and TRBJ2-1, the full variable domain reads NAGVMQNPRHLVRRRGQEARLRCSPMKGHSHVYWYRQLPEEGLKFMVYLQKENIIDESGMPKERFSAEFPKEGPSILRIQQVVRGDSAAYFCASSSGISSYNEQFFGPGTRLTVL.

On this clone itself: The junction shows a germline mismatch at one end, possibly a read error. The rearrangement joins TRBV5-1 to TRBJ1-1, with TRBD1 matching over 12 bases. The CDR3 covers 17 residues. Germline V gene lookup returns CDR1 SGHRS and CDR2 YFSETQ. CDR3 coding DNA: TGCGCCAGCAGGTTGGGCGGGACAGGGGGCCGGCGGACTGAAGCTTTCTTT. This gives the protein CASRLGGTGGRRTEAFF.

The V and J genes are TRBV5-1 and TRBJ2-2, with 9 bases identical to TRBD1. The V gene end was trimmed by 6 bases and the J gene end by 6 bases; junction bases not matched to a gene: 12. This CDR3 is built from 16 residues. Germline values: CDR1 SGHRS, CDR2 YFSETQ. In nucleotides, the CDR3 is TGCGCCAGCACGCTAGCCCGACAGGGGGTGTCCGGGGAGCTGTTTTTT. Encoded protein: CASTLARQGVSGELFF.

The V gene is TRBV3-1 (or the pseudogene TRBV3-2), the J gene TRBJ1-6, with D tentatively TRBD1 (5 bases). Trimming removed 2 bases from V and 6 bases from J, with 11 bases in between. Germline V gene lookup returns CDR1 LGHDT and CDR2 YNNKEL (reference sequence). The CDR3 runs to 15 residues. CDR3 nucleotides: TGTGCCAGCAGCCAATTTGACAGACGTAATTCACCCCTCCACTTT. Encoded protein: CASSQFDRRNSPLHF.

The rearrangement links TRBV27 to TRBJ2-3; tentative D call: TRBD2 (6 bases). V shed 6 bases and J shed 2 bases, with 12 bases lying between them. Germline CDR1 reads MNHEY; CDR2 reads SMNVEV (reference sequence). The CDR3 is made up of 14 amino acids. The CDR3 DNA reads TGTGCCAGCAGCCGGGGACTCACCACAGATACGCAGTATTTT. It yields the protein CASSRGLTTDTQYF.

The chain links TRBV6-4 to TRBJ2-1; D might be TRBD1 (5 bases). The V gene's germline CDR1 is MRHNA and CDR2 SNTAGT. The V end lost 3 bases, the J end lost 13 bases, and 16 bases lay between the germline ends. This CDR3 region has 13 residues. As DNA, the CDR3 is TGTGCCAGCAGTGATTTAGGCCAGGGCCGACAGTTCTTC. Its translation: CASSDLGQGRQFF.

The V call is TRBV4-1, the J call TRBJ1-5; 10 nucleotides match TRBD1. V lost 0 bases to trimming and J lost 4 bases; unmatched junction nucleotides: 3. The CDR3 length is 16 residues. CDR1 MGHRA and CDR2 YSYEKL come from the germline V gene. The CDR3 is CASSQEGTGVNQPQHF. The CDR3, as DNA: TGCGCCAGCAGCCAAGAAGGGACAGGGGTTAATCAGCCCCAGCATTTT.

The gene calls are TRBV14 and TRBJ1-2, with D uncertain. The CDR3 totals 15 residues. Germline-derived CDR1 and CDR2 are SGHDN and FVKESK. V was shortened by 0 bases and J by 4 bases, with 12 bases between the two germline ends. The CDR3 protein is CASSQDLLSLYGYTF. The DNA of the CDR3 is TGTGCCAGCAGCCAAGATCTTCTCAGTCTCTATGGCTACACCTTC.

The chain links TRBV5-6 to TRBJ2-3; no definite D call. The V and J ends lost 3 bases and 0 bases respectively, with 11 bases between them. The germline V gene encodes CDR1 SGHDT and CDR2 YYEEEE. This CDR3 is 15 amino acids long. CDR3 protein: CASSSGVQSTDTQYF. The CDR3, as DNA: TGTGCCAGCAGCTCCGGAGTCCAGAGCACAGATACGCAGTATTTT.

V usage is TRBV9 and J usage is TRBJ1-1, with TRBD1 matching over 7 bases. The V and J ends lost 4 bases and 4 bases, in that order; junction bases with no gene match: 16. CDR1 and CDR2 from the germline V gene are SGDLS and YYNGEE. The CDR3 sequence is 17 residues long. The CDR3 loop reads CASSPGPMGTVSTEAFF. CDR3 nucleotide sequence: TGTGCCAGCAGCCCCGGCCCAATGGGGACAGTGAGCACTGAAGCTTTCTTT.

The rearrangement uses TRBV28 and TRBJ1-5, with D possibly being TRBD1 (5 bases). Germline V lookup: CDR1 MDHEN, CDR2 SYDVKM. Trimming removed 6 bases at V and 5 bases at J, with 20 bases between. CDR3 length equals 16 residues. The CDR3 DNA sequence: TGTGCCAGCAGCCCCCCCCCGGGACGGGAGGATCAGCCCCAGCATTTT. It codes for CASSPPPGREDQPQHF.

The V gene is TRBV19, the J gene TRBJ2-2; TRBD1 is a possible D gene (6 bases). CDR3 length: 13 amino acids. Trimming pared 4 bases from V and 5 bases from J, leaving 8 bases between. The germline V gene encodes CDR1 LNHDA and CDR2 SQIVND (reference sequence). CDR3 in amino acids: CASSKGGTGELFF. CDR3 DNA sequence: TGTGCCAGTAGTAAAGGGGGAACCGGGGAGCTGTTTTTT. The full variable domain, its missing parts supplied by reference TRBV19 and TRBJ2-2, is DGGITQSPKYLFRKEGQNVTLSCEQNLNHDAMYWYRQDPGQGLRLIYYSQIVNDFQKGDIAEGYSVSREKKESFPLTVTSAQKNPTAFYLCASSKGGTGELFFGEGSRLTVL.

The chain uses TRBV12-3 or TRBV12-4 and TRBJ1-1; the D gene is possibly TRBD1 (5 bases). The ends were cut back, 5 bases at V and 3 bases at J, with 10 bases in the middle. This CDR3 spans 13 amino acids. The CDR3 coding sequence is TGTGCCAGCAGTCCCGGGGGTTACACTGAAGCTTTCTTT. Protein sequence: CASSPGGYTEAFF.

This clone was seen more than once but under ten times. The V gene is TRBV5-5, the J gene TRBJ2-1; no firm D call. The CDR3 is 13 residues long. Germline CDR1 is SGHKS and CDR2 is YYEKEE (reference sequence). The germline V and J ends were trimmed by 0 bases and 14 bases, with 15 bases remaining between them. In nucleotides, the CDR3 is TGTGCCAGCAGCTTGGTTGCGGCCCCTTCTAAGTTCTTC. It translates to CASSLVAAPSKFF.

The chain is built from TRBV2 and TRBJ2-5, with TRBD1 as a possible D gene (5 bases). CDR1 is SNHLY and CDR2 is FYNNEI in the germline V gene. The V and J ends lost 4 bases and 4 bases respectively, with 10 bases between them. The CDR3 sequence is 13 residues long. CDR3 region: CASSVDRSETQYF. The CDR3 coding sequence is TGTGCCAGCAGTGTCGACAGATCAGAGACCCAGTACTTC.

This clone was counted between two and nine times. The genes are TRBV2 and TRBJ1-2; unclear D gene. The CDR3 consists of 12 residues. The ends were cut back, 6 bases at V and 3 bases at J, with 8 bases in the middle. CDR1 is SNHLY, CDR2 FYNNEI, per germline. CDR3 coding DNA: TGTGCCAGCAGAACGGGAGACTATGGCTACACCTTC. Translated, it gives CASRTGDYGYTF.

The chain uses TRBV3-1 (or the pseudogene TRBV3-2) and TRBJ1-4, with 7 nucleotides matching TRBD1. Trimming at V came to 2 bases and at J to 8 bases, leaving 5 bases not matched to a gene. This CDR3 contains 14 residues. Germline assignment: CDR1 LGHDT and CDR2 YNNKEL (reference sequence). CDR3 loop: CASSQIQGGEKLFF. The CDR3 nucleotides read TGTGCCAGCAGCCAAATCCAGGGGGGCGAAAAACTGTTTTTT.

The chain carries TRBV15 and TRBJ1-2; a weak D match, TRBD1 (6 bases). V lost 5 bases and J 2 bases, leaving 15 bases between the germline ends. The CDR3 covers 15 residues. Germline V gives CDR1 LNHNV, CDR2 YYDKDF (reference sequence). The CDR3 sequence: CATSGTGTSNYGYTF. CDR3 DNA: TGTGCCACCAGCGGAACAGGGACATCGAACTATGGCTACACCTTC. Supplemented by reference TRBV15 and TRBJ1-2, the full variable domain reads DAMVIQNPRYQVTQFGKPVTLSCSQTLNHNVMYWYQQKSSQAPKLLFHYYDKDFNNEADTPDNFQSRRPNTSFCFLDIRSPGLGDTAMYLCATSGTGTSNYGYTFGSGTRLTVV.